The rows below give T cell receptor beta chains drawn from one sample of a study of cytomegalovirus exposure and HLA in healthy donors. Method: immunoSEQ multiplex PCR; TCRdb's copy keeps in-frame clones and lacks some. Of around 30,000 clones detected, 35% to 55% appear once; the ten largest clones hold 1.5% to 2.5%. What was sequenced was PBMCs. These TCRs come from a woman aged 45-65 years in good health and CMV-seronegative. The CDR3 runs from the conserved cysteine through the conserved F or W. The D gene is left open where the match is weak. Only part of the rows carry a size: once, few, many, or a class if the clone is expanded.

d_call j_call clone_size cdr3_length v_call cdr3_aa cdr3_nt
NA TRBJ2-2 NA 15 TRBV28 CASSLYGAPFGELFF TGTGCCAGCAGTTTATATGGGGCACCCTTCGGGGAGCTGTTTTTT
NA TRBJ2-3 few 13 TRBV19 CASSIQVGDTQYF TGTGCCAGTAGTATCCAGGTGGGAGATACGCAGTATTTT
TRBD2 TRBJ2-5 few 14 TRBV29-1 CSAEVGLAEETQYF TGCAGCGCAGAGGTCGGGCTAGCGGAAGAGACCCAGTACTTC
TRBD2 TRBJ2-7 NA 13 TRBV5-6 CASVREGGYEQYF TGTGCCAGCGTGAGGGAGGGCGGGTACGAGCAGTACTTC
TRBD1 TRBJ1-5 NA 14 TRBV18 CASSPRDSEKPQHF TGTGCCAGCTCACCCAGGGACAGCGAGAAGCCCCAGCATTTT
NA TRBJ2-7 few 13 TRBV4-1 CASSQVYEWEQYF TGCGCCAGCAGCCAAGTTTACGAGTGGGAGCAGTACTTC
NA TRBJ2-7 NA 13 TRBV7-8 CASSLWTTFEQYF TGTGCCAGCAGCTTGTGGACAACCTTCGAGCAGTACTTC
NA TRBJ1-5 NA 13 TRBV19 CAVAEGGNQPQHF TGTGCAGTAGCGGAGGGAGGCAATCAGCCCCAGCATTTT
TRBD1 TRBJ2-2 few 16 TRBV7-8 CASSLADRGLAGELFF TGTGCCAGCAGCTTAGCGGACAGGGGGCTAGCCGGGGAGCTGTTTTTT
NA TRBJ1-5 few 17 TRBV25-1 CASSELRRVPSNQPQHF TGTGCCAGCAGTGAATTAAGAAGAGTACCTAGTAATCAGCCCCAGCATTTT